This TCR beta chain came from a study of beta chain features in type 1 diabetes. Study information: Sorted cell examination encompassed 100,000,000 or so cells across all samples. Whole-study results and caveats: In all four CD4+ subsets, TCRB CDR3 length was significantly, moderately reduced in type 1 diabetes.

Trimming left V 4 bases short and J 1 base short, with 8 bases between. Per germline, CDR1 SGDLS and CDR2 YYNGEE. This CDR3 region has 14 residues. This clone was found a few times. Its matching antigen is unknown. Sampling consisted of one heparinised blood draw per donor, averaging roughly 0.12 L. Once sorted, every population was more than 98% pure. TCRB transcripts that were expressed got sequenced, as all of the isolated RNA had been reverse transcribed. The repertoire was sequenced with immunoSEQ multiplex PCR; TCRdb's copy has only in-frame clones and lacks some. Found here are fewer than 110,000 clones, approximately 30% of them singletons; the top ten hold less than 0.65%.

The sample consisted of central memory CD4+ T cells from blood. The source is a woman aged 18-30 years with type 1 diabetes. The chain uses TRBV9 and TRBJ2-2, with D hard to call. CDR3: CASSPTVNTGELFF. DNA for the CDR3: TGTGCCAGCAGCCCCACTGTGAACACCGGGGAGCTGTTTTTT.